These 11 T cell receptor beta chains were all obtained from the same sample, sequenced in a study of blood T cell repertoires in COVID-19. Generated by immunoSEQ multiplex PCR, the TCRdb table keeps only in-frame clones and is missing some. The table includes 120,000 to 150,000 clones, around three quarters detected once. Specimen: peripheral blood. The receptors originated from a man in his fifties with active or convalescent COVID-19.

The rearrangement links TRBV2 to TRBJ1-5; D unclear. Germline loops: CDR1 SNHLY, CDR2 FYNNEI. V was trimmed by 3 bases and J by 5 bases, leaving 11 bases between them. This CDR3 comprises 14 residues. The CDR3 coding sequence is TGTGCCAGCAGTGAGGGGAGGCCGTATCAGCCCCAGCATTTT. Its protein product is CASSEGRPYQPQHF.

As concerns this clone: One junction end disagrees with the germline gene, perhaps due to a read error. CDR3: CSVEGLANTGELFF. CDR3 coding DNA: TGCAGCGTGGAAGGACTAGCGAACACCGGGGAGCTGTTTTTT. This rearrangement joins TRBV29-1 to TRBJ2-2; 7 nucleotides match TRBD2. The CDR3 consists of 14 residues. Germline V lookup: CDR1 SQVTM, CDR2 ANQGSEA.

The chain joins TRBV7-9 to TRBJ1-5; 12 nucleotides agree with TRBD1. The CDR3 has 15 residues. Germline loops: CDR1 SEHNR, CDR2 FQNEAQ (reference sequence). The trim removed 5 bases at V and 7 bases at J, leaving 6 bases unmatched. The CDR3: CASSPGQGATQPQHF. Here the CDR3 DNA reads TGTGCCAGCAGCCCGGGACAGGGGGCAACACAGCCCCAGCATTTT. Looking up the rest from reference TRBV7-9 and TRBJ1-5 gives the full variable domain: DTGVSQNPRHKITKRGQNVTFRCDPISEHNRLYWYRQTLGQGPEFLTYFQNEAQLEKSRLLSDRFSAERPKGSFSTLEIQRTEQGDSAMYLCASSPGQGATQPQHFGDGTRLSIL.

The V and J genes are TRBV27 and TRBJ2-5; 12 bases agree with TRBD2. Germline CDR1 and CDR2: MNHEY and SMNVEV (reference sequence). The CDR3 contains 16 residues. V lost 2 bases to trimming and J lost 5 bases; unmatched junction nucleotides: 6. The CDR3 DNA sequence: TGTGCCAGCAGTTTAAGGAGACTAGCGGGAGAGGAGACCCAGTACTTC. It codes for CASSLRRLAGEETQYF.

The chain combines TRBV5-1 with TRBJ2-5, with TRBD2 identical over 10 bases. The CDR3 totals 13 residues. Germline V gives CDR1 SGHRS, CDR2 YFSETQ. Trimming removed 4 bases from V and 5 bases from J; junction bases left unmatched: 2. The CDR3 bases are TGCGCCAGCAGCGGGACTAGCGCTGAGACCCAGTACTTC. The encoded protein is CASSGTSAETQYF. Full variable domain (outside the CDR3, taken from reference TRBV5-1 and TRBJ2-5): KAGVTQTPRYLIKTRGQQVTLSCSPISGHRSVSWYQQTPGQGLQFLFEYFSETQRNKGNFPGRFSGRQFSNSRSEMNVSTLELGDSALYLCASSGTSAETQYFGPGTRLLVL.

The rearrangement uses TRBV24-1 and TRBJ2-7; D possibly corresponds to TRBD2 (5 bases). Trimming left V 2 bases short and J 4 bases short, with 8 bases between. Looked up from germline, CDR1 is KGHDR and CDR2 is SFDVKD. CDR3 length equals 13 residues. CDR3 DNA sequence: TGTGCCACCAGTGATTCCGGGGTATACGAGCAGTACTTC. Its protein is CATSDSGVYEQYF.

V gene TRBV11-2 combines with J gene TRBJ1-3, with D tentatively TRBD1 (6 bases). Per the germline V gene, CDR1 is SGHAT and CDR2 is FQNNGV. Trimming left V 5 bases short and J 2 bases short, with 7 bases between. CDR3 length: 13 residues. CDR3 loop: CASSPGAGNTIYF. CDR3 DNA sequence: TGTGCCAGCAGCCCAGGGGCTGGAAACACCATATATTTT.

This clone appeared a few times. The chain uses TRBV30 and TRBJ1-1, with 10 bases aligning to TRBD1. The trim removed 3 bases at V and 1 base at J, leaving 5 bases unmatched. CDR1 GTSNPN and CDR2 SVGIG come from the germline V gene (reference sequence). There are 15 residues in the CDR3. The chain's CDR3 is CAWSGDRGPNTEAFF. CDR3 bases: TGTGCCTGGAGCGGGGACAGGGGTCCGAACACTGAAGCTTTCTTT.

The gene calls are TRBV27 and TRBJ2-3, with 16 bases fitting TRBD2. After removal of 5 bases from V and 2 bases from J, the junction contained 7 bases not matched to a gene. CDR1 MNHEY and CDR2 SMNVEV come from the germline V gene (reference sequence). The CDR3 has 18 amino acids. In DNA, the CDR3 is TGTGCCAGCAGTCTCCCGGGACTAGCGGGAGGGCCCACAGATACGCAGTATTTT. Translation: CASSLPGLAGGPTDTQYF.

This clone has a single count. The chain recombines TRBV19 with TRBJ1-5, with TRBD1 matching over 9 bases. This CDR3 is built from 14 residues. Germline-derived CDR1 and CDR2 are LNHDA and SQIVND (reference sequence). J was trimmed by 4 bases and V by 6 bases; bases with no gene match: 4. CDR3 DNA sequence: TGTGCCAGTAGGCGGACAGGGGAGAATCAGCCCCAGCATTTT. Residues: CASRRTGENQPQHF.

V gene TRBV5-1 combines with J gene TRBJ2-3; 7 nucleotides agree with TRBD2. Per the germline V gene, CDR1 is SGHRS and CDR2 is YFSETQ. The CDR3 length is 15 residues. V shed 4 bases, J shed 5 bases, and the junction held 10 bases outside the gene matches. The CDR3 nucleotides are TGCGCCAGCAGCCGGGAGGCGGGAGCGGGAGATACGCAGTATTTT. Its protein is CASSREAGAGDTQYF.